This T cell receptor beta chain was documented in a study of T cell responses to AZD1222 COVID-19 vaccine (dated by TCRdb to 2020 to 2023). Context from the whole study: A total of about 230 trial participants underwent TCR sequencing, of whom nearly 210 received two doses of AZD1222 and around 25 received two doses of the MenACWY control vaccine. Trial participants were enrolled into age subgroups of 18-55, 56-69 and 70-plus years, which contained around 150, 29 and 61 TCR-sequenced participants, respectively. Overall results and qualifications from the work: Vaccine-associated CD4 TCRs spanned the whole spike protein, with dominant responses in regions 160-218 and 743-854. After two AZD1222 doses, spike-specific TCR breadth and depth were significantly higher than at day 0 and than in MenACWY recipients. Participants were mostly white British, with more females than males. The authors suggested clonal diversity may have been underestimated. No day 14 peak-response samples were available, so repertoires were characterized only after the peak T cell response. In the small 56-69-year group, the increase in depth fell short of significance, most likely because of low power. Reportedly, close to half of the unique spike-specific TCRs recognized epitopes lying outside the regions that are mutated in the B.1.351 and B.1.1.7 variants. Conclusions about previously exposed vaccinees were limited because only a handful of AZD1222 recipients were SARS-CoV-2 seropositive at baseline.

The CDR3 regions of human TCRbeta chains were subjected to immunosequencing. As for the authors' bioinformatics: TCRs in the repertoires were compared against a reference library of SARS-CoV-2-specific TCRs that had been generated with the MIRA antigen-specificity platform. Breadth was defined as the fraction of unique TCRs that were SARS-CoV-2-associated, and depth was defined as the fraction of total T cells that were SARS-CoV-2-associated. Using the MIRA data, each spike-specific TCR was mapped to the spike region that the TCR reacts to and placed in a CD4 or CD8 class. Log10-transformed breadth and depth values were compared by one-way ANOVA with Sidak's multiple comparisons tests. Not all clones reach the TCRdb copy of this immuneACCESS table, which keeps in-frame sequences only. Checked studies attribute under half of the gap to unresolved V genes and leave the rest unexplained. D and trimming come from the DNA, and the V and J calls and clone size come from that table. The sample table records some 140,000 clones; around 90% of these occur just once. The ten largest clonotypes hold 5% to 6% of the sample.

V gives up 7 bases and J gives up 11 bases, and the segment between their germline ends measures 17 bases. Taken from the germline V gene, the CDR1 and CDR2 loops are SGHAT and FQNNGV. There are 13 amino acids in the CDR3, from cysteine to phenylalanine inclusive. The entry retains the CDR3 DNA only, 39 bases that are in frame from base 1. With respect to this clone: Its cognate antigen has yet to be identified. Base qualities are not provided; no much larger clone lies one nucleotide away.

The time point label for this specimen denotes: about 28 days (+/-7) after the second vaccine dose. Because spike-specific TCR depth and breadth did not differ between the two schedules, AZD1222 recipients who got a second dose at roughly 4 weeks were pooled with those who got a second dose at roughly 12 weeks. Vaccinee samples came from UK trials COV001 and COV002, including a single-blind randomized controlled phase 2/3 trial of AZD1222 (ChAdOx1 nCoV-19) in healthy adults. Trial participant PBMC samples were collected at day 0 and day 28 after the second dose for TCRbeta chain sequencing. The chain is assembled from TRBV11-2 and TRBJ1-4; a confident D gene designation cannot be given. Source: peripheral blood, taken 28 days after the second AZD1222 dose. The sequence derives from an adult who received the AZD1222 COVID-19 vaccine. The nucleotides read TGTGCCAGCACCCTTTCCGGGGAGGGCAAACTGTTTTTT. Its protein is CASTLSGEGKLFF.